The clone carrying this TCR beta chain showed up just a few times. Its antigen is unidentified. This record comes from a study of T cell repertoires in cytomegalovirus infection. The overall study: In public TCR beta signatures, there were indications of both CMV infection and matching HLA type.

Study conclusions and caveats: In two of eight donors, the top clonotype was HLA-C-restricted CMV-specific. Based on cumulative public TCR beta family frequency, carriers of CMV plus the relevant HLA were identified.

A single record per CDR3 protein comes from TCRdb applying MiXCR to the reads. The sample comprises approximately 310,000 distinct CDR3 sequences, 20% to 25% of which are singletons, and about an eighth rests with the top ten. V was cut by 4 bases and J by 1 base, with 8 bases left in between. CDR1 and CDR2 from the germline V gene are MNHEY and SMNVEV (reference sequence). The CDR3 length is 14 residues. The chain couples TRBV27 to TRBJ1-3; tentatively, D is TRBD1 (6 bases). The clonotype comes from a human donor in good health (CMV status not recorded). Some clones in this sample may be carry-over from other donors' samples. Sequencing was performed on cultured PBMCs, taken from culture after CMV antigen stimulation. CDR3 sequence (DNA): TGTGCCAGCAGTTCAAGGGGGTCTGGAAACACCATATATTTT. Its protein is CASSSRGSGNTIYF.